Presented here are 24 T cell receptor beta chains from one specimen sequenced in a study of blood T cell repertoires in COVID-19. Here immunoSEQ multiplex PCR was the method, and the copy in TCRdb shows in-frame clones only, minus some. Found here are more than 85,000 clones, 78% of them singletons; the top ten hold about 9.6%. Specimen: peripheral blood. Every receptor here comes from a man in his fifties or sixties with active or convalescent COVID-19.

There are a few counts of this clone. The J gene is TRBJ2-3, the V gene TRBV7-8; 7 nucleotides line up with TRBD2. This CDR3 contains 18 residues. J gave up 0 bases and V 4 bases, and 13 bases lay outside the gene matches. Germline V gene data show CDR1 as SGHVS and CDR2 as FQNEAQ. The CDR3 sequence is CASSSRPPSGISTDTQYF. The CDR3 DNA reads TGTGCCAGCAGCTCCCGCCCTCCTAGCGGTATTAGCACAGATACGCAGTATTTT.

V usage is TRBV6-5 and J usage is TRBJ1-6; D ambiguous. Looked up from germline, CDR1 is MNHEY and CDR2 is SVGAGI. CDR3 length equals 14 residues. V lost 7 bases to trimming and J lost 7 bases, with 14 bases between them. The CDR3 here is CASTMDGKNSPLHF. CDR3 coding DNA: TGTGCCAGCACCATGGACGGGAAAAATTCACCCCTCCACTTT.

The sample holds one count of this clone. The rearrangement joins TRBV4-2 to TRBJ1-6, with TRBD1 identical over 7 bases. The germline V gene encodes CDR1 LGHNA and CDR2 YNFKEQ. J was trimmed by 6 bases and V by 3 bases; bases with no gene match: 5. The CDR3 covers 15 residues. The CDR3, as DNA: TGTGCCAGCAGCCACCCGGGACAGATTAATTCACCCCTCCACTTT. This gives the protein CASSHPGQINSPLHF.

This sequence joins TRBV5-4 and TRBJ1-2; 7 bases are shared with TRBD1. Germline-derived CDR1 and CDR2 are SGHNT and YYREEE (reference sequence). The CDR3 spans 14 residues. The ends lost 3 bases at V and 2 bases at J; junction bases unmatched: 4. The DNA of the CDR3 is TGTGCCAGCAGCTGGAGGGACAGAAACTATGGCTACACCTTC. Encoded protein: CASSWRDRNYGYTF.

The CDR3 sequence is CASSFQGANTEAFF. CDR3 nucleotides: TGTGCCAGCAGCTTTCAGGGGGCGAACACTGAAGCTTTCTTT. The gene calls are TRBV7-8 and TRBJ1-1; 8 nucleotides agree with TRBD1. V gave up 3 bases and J gave up 1 base; unmatched junction bases: 1. Germline V lookup: CDR1 SGHVS, CDR2 FQNEAQ. There are 14 residues in the CDR3. Based on the CDR3 plus reference TRBV7-8 and TRBJ1-1, the full variable domain is GAGVSQSPRYKVAKRGQDVALRCDPISGHVSLFWYQQALGQGPEFLTYFQNEAQLDKSGLPSDRFFAERPEGSVSTLKIQRTQQEDSAVYLCASSFQGANTEAFFGQGTRLTVV.

This chain joins TRBV28 and TRBJ2-2; no reliable D call. The length of the CDR3 is 15 residues. In germline, CDR1 is MDHEN, CDR2 SYDVKM. The V end was cut by 5 bases, the J end by 1 base, with 11 bases between. CDR3 protein: CASSISGLNTGELFF. The CDR3 DNA reads TGTGCCAGCAGTATATCAGGTTTGAACACCGGGGAGCTGTTTTTT.

This clone was seen only a few times. The chain employs TRBV2 and TRBJ2-2; D uncertain. V shed 4 bases and J shed 2 bases, with 11 bases lying between them. Germline values: CDR1 SNHLY, CDR2 FYNNEI. The length of the CDR3 is 15 residues. The DNA of the CDR3 is TGTGCCAGCAGTGCCTTTCCTACTAACACCGGGGAGCTGTTTTTT. Its protein product is CASSAFPTNTGELFF.

The V gene is TRBV6-6, the J gene TRBJ1-2; 8 bases are a match to TRBD1. Trimming at V came to 6 bases and at J to 6 bases, leaving 6 bases not matched to a gene. Germline V gene lookup returns CDR1 MNHNY and CDR2 SVGAGI (reference sequence). The CDR3 has 13 residues. The CDR3 sequence: CASSPDRGNGYTF. The DNA for the CDR3 is TGTGCCAGCAGCCCCGACAGGGGAAATGGCTACACCTTC.

The J gene is TRBJ2-2, the V gene TRBV28; possible D gene TRBD1, 6 bases. The CDR3 sequence is 16 residues long. Germline V CDR1 and CDR2: MDHEN, SYDVKM. V was shortened by 3 bases and J by 2 bases, with 13 bases between the two germline ends. CDR3 amino acids: CASSFFGTPNTGELFF. CDR3 bases: TGTGCCAGCAGTTTTTTCGGGACACCAAACACCGGGGAGCTGTTTTTT. The full variable domain, completed using reference TRBV28 and TRBJ2-2, is DVKVTQSSRYLVKRTGEKVFLECVQDMDHENMFWYRQDPGLGLRLIYFSYDVKMKEKGDIPEGYSVSREKKERFSLILESASTNQTSMYLCASSFFGTPNTGELFFGEGSRLTVL.

The chain carries TRBV9 and TRBJ1-5; 8 bases match TRBD1. Per the germline V gene, CDR1 is SGDLS and CDR2 is YYNGEE. CDR3 length: 15 amino acids. The V and J ends lost 0 bases and 5 bases, in that order; junction bases with no gene match: 4. The CDR3 reads CASSVEAGGDQPQHF. The CDR3 DNA sequence: TGTGCCAGCAGCGTAGAGGCAGGGGGCGATCAGCCCCAGCATTTT.

The chain couples TRBV5-6 to TRBJ1-5; 7 bases align to TRBD1. The junction had 15 bases not matched to a gene; V was cut back by 1 base and J by 8 bases. The germline CDR1 and CDR2 sequences are SGHDT and YYEEEE. The CDR3 sequence is 17 residues long. The CDR3: CASSLRTGVSTGEPQHF. The CDR3 bases are TGTGCCAGCAGCTTGAGGACAGGTGTTTCCACCGGGGAGCCCCAGCATTTT.

This chain links TRBV12-3 or TRBV12-4 with TRBJ1-1; TRBD1 matches at 9 bases. Unmatched junction bases numbered 4, after V lost 6 bases and J lost 5 bases. The CDR3 extends over 13 amino acids. The CDR3 is CASRGQGGTEAFF. The CDR3 coding sequence is TGTGCCAGCAGGGGACAGGGTGGGACTGAAGCTTTCTTT.

This chain joins TRBV9 and TRBJ2-2; D possibly corresponds to TRBD2 (6 bases). CDR3 length equals 15 residues. Germline V gene sequence: CDR1 SGDLS, CDR2 YYNGEE. Deletions cut 3 bases from V and 4 bases from J, with 13 bases between. The CDR3 nucleotides read TGTGCCAGCAGCGCAGCCGGGGGACCCACCGGGGAGCTGTTTTTT. The encoded protein is CASSAAGGPTGELFF.

V is TRBV5-1 and J is TRBJ1-5; 10 bases are shared with TRBD1. V lost 7 bases, J lost 0 bases, and 7 bases stayed unmatched. The CDR3 length is 16 residues. Per germline, CDR1 SGHRS and CDR2 YFSETQ. CDR3: CASPGTGARSNQPQHF. The CDR3 DNA follows: TGCGCCAGCCCCGGGACAGGGGCTCGTAGCAATCAGCCCCAGCATTTT. Using reference TRBV5-1 and TRBJ1-5 for the parts outside the CDR3, the full variable domain is KAGVTQTPRYLIKTRGQQVTLSCSPISGHRSVSWYQQTPGQGLQFLFEYFSETQRNKGNFPGRFSGRQFSNSRSEMNVSTLELGDSALYLCASPGTGARSNQPQHFGDGTRLSIL.

V is TRBV9 and J is TRBJ2-5, with a weak D call TRBD2 (5 bases). The CDR3 covers 12 residues. V lost 7 bases, J lost 2 bases, and 9 bases lay in between. Germline CDR1 SGDLS, CDR2 YYNGEE. The CDR3 spells CASSGEQETQYF. The CDR3 DNA reads TGTGCCAGCTCCGGGGAGCAAGAGACCCAGTACTTC.

The chain employs TRBV14 and TRBJ2-7; TRBD2 might be the D (5 bases). This CDR3 contains 11 residues. Trimming took off 4 bases at V and 4 bases at J, with 5 bases between the two ends. Germline V gene sequence: CDR1 SGHDN, CDR2 FVKESK. CDR3 loop: CASSRGYEQYF. The CDR3 bases are TGTGCCAGCAGCCGAGGGTACGAGCAGTACTTC. Full variable domain (rest looked up from reference TRBV14 and TRBJ2-7): EAGVTQFPSHSVIEKGQTVTLRCDPISGHDNLYWYRRVMGKEIKFLLHFVKESKQDESGMPNNRFLAERTGGTYSTLKVQPAELEDSGVYFCASSRGYEQYFGPGTRLTVT.

V is TRBV30 and J is TRBJ1-5, with D uncertain. The CDR3 has 14 amino acids. CDR1 and CDR2 (germline): GTSNPN, SVGIG (reference sequence). Trimming stripped 1 base from V and 1 base from J, with 8 bases between. The CDR3 here is CAWSEGGSNQPQHF. CDR3 nucleotides: TGTGCCTGGAGTGAGGGCGGGAGCAATCAGCCCCAGCATTTT. The variable domain in full, with the rest retrieved from reference TRBV30 and TRBJ1-5, is SQTIHQWPATLVQPVGSPLSLECTVEGTSNPNLYWYRQAAGRGLQLLFYSVGIGQISSEVPQNLSASRPQDRQFILSSKKLLLSDSGFYLCAWSEGGSNQPQHFGDGTRLSIL.

The rearrangement uses TRBV5-1 and TRBJ2-6; D perhaps matches TRBD2 (6 bases). The CDR3 covers 18 residues. Germline V gene data show CDR1 as SGHRS and CDR2 as YFSETQ. Trimming stripped 0 bases from V and 0 bases from J, with 13 bases between. The CDR3 region is CASSLGAGLPSGANVLTF. The CDR3 DNA sequence: TGCGCCAGCAGCTTGGGGGCGGGACTCCCCTCTGGGGCCAACGTCCTGACTTTC.

CDR3 region: CASSSSKLAGAGHEQFF. As DNA, the CDR3 is TGTGCCAGCAGCTCCTCAAAACTAGCGGGAGCAGGCCATGAGCAGTTCTTC. V gene TRBV5-8 combines with J gene TRBJ2-1; TRBD2 aligns across 11 bases. V shed 3 bases and J 8 bases; nucleotides not matched to a gene: 13. The CDR3 has 17 residues. The germline CDR1 and CDR2 sequences are SGHTS and YDEGEE.

V gene TRBV30 combines with J gene TRBJ1-5; TRBD1 is a possible D gene (6 bases). Germline V gives CDR1 GTSNPN, CDR2 SVGIG (reference sequence). The CDR3 spans 12 residues. Trimming removed 4 bases from V and 7 bases from J, with 11 bases in between. In DNA, the CDR3 is TGTGCCTGGAAGGCAGGGGCGCAGCCCCAGCATTTT. Translating it yields CAWKAGAQPQHF. The full variable domain, with the rest looked up from reference TRBV30 and TRBJ1-5, is SQTIHQWPATLVQPVGSPLSLECTVEGTSNPNLYWYRQAAGRGLQLLFYSVGIGQISSEVPQNLSASRPQDRQFILSSKKLLLSDSGFYLCAWKAGAQPQHFGDGTRLSIL.

The V gene is TRBV4-3, the J gene TRBJ2-2, with D perhaps TRBD1 (5 bases). Trimming shortened V by 1 base and J by 6 bases, and 12 bases separated the two germline ends. The length of the CDR3 is 15 residues. Germline CDR1 reads LGHNA; CDR2 reads YSLEER. CDR3 sequence: CASSQVQGDPGELFF. The DNA for the CDR3 is TGCGCCAGCAGCCAAGTGCAGGGCGATCCCGGGGAGCTGTTTTTT.

The V call is TRBV24-1, the J call TRBJ1-5; a possible D gene is TRBD1 (6 bases). V was shortened by 4 bases and J by 4 bases, with 13 bases between the two germline ends. The germline CDR1 and CDR2 sequences are KGHDR and SFDVKD. The CDR3 totals 15 residues. CDR3 sequence (DNA): TGTGCCACCAGTGAATCAACAGGGTGGAATCAGCCCCAGCATTTT. It encodes CATSESTGWNQPQHF.

The V call is TRBV5-1, the J call TRBJ2-5; the D gene is possibly TRBD2 (5 bases). The V end lost 0 bases, the J end lost 5 bases, and 14 bases lay between the germline ends. Germline V gene lookup returns CDR1 SGHRS and CDR2 YFSETQ. The CDR3 loop spans 15 amino acids. CDR3 nucleotide sequence: TGCGCCAGCAGCTTGGTCGGGATGGGTACGGAGACCCAGTACTTC. It translates to CASSLVGMGTETQYF.

The chain has TRBV6-5 and TRBJ1-5; D is possibly TRBD1 (6 bases). The CDR3 length is 14 residues. V lost 6 bases and J lost 0, with 9 bases in between. Germline CDR1 reads MNHEY; CDR2 reads SVGAGI. CDR3 amino acids: CASRGAISNQPQHF. The CDR3 DNA reads as TGTGCCAGCAGGGGGGCGATTAGCAATCAGCCCCAGCATTTT.